This TCR beta chain stems from a study of control samples from healthy donors and cancer patients. Repertoires were generated with immunoSEQ multiplex PCR, while TCRdb's copy carries only in-frame clones and drops some. The table shows about 110,000 clones, with roughly 91% occurring only once. Trimming left V 5 bases short and J 1 base short, with 12 bases between. Germline lookup yields CDR1 MNHEY and CDR2 SVGAGI. CDR3 length equals 15 residues. The sample comprised blood. The sequence came from a woman in her 50s in good health. This chain uses TRBV6-5 with TRBJ1-5, with D possibly matching TRBD1 (5 bases). CDR3 residues: CASSIDSRSNQPQHF. The CDR3 nucleotides are TGTGCCAGCAGTATAGACAGTCGGAGCAATCAGCCCCAGCATTTT.